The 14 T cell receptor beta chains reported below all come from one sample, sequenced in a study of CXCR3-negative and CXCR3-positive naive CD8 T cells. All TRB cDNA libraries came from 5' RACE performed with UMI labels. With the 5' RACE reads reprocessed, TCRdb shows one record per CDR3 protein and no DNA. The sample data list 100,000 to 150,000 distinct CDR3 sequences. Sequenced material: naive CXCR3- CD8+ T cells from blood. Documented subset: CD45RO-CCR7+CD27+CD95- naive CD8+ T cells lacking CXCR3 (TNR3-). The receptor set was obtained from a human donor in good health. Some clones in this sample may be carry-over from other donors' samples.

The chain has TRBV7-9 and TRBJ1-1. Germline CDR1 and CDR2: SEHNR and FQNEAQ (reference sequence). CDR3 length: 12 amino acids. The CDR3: CASKLGIAEAFF.

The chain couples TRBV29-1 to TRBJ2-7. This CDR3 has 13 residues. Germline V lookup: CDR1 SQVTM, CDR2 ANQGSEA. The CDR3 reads CSVVGRSSYEQYF.

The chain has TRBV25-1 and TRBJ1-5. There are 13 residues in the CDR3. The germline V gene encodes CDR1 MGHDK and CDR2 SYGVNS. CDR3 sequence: CASSEGSNQPQHF.

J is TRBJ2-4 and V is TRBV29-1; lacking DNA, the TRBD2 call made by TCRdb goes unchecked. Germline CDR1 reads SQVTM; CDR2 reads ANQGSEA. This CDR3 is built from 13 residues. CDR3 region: CSVPGTSGGAGYF.

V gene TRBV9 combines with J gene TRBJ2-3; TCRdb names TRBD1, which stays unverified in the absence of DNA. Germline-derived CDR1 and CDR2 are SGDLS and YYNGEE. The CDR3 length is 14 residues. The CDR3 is CASSVEGGTDTQYF.

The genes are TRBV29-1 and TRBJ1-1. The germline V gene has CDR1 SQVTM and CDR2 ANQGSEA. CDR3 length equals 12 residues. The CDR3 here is CSVPASGREAFF. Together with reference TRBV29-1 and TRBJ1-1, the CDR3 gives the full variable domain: SAVISQKPSRDICQRGTSLTIQCQVDSQVTMMFWYRQQPGQSLTLIATANQGSEATYESGFVIDKFPISRPNLTFSTLTVSNMSPEDSSIYLCSVPASGREAFFGQGTRLTVV.

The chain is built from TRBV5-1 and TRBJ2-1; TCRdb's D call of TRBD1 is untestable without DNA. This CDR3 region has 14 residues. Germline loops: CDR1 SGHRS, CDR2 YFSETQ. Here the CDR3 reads CASASGGIRNEQFF.

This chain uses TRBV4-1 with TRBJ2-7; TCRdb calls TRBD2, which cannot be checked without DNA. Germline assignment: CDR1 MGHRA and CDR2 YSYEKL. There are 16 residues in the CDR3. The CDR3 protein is CASSQEMNSESYEQYF.

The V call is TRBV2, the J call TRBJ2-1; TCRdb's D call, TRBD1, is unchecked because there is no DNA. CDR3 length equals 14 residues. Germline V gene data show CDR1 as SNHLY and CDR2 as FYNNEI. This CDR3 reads CASGSQGSYNEQFF. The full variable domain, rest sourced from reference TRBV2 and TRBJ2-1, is EPEVTQTPSHQVTQMGQEVILRCVPISNHLYFYWYRQILGQKVEFLVSFYNNEISEKSEIFDDQFSVERPDGSNFTLKIRSTKLEDSAMYFCASGSQGSYNEQFFGPGTRLTVL.

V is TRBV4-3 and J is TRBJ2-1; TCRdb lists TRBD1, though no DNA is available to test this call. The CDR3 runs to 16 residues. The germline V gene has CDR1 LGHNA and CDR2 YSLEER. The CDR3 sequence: CASSHTGGSSYNEQFF.

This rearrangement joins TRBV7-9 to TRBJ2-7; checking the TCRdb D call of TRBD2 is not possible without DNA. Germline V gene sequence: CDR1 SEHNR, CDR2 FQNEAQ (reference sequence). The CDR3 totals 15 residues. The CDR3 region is CASSLGVGQSYEQYF.

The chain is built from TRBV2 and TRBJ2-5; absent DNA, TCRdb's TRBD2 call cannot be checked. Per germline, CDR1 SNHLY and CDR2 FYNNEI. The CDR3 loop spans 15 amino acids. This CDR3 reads CASRRLAGEWETQYF.

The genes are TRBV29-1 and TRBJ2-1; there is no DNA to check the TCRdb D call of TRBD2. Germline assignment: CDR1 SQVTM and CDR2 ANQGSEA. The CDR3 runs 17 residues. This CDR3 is CSVVGASGASSYNEQFF.

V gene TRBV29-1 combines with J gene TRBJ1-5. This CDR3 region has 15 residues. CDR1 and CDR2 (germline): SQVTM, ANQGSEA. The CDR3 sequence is CSVDDGSGSNQPQHF.